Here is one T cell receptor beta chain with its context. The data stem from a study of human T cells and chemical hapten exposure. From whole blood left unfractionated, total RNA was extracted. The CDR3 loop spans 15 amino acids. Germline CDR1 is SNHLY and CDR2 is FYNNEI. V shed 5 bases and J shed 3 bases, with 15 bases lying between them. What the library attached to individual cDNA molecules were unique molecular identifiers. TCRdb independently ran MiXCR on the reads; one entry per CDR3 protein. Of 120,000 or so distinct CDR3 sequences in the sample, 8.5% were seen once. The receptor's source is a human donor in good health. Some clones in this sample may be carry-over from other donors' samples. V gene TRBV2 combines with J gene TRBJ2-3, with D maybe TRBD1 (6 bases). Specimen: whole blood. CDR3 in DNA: TGTGCCAGCAGTCTGACAGGCAAGGTAACAGATACGCAGTATTTT. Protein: CASSLTGKVTDTQYF.